This TCR beta chain is from a study of T cells in tuberculosis. Whole-study findings and limits: Active tuberculosis TCR-alpha repertoires lay closer to GMM-specific TCRs than IGRA-negative controls, suggesting clonal expansion.

Time point: new active TB diagnosis, blood taken before or within 7 days of starting treatment. Clones were read by immunoSEQ multiplex PCR, and TCRdb kept only the in-frame ones, dropping some. The profile shows thousands of clones, approximately 97% of them singletons. As for this clone: The antigen remains undetermined.

This CDR3 has 16 amino acids. Germline CDR1 is SGHVS and CDR2 is FQNEAQ. With 5 bases removed from V and 3 bases from J, the gap between germline ends came to 19 bases. The V and J genes are TRBV7-8 and TRBJ2-5; D is unclear. The TCR was taken from an adult with tuberculosis. The source was PBMCs, collected at tuberculosis diagnosis. CDR3 DNA: TGTGCCAGCAGCCCTAGACCCTTAGGAAGTAAAGAGACCCAGTACTTC. Translation gives CASSPRPLGSKETQYF. Supplemented by reference TRBV7-8 and TRBJ2-5, the full variable domain reads GAGVSQSPRYKVAKRGQDVALRCDPISGHVSLFWYQQALGQGPEFLTYFQNEAQLDKSGLPSDRFFAERPEGSVSTLKIQRTQQEDSAVYLCASSPRPLGSKETQYFGPGTRLLVL.